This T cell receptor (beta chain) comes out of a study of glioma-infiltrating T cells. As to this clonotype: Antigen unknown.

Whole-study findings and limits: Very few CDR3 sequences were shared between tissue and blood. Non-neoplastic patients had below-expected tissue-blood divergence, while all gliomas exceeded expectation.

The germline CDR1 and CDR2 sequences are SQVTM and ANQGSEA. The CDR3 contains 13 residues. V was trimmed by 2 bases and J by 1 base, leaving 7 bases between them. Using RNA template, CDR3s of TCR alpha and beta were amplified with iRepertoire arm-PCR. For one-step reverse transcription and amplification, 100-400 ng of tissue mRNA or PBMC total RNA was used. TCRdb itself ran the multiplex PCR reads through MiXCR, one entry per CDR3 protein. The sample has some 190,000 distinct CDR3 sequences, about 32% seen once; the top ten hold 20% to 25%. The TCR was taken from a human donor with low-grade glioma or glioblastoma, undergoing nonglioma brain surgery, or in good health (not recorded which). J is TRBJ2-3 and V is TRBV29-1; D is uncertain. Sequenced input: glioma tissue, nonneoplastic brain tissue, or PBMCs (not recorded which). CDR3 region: CSVESQGTDTQYF. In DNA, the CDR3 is TGCAGCGTTGAATCCCAGGGCACAGATACGCAGTATTTT.